This TCR beta chain was identified during a study of T cells in Graves' hyperthyroidism and ophthalmopathy. A note on this clonotype: Its antigen is as yet unknown.

Germline lookup yields CDR1 SEHNR and CDR2 FQNEAQ (reference sequence). Between the trimmed V and J ends, which lost 5 bases and 9 bases, there was a span of 14 bases. The CDR3 sequence is 13 residues long. The investigators amplified TCR beta CDR3 regions from RNA transcripts. When the TCR CDR3 underwent first-round RT-PCR, the HTBI primer set was used. TCRdb re-called the multiplex PCR reads with MiXCR, one entry per CDR3 protein. The profile shows approximately 720,000 distinct CDR3 sequences, approximately 18% of them singletons. Study results and limitations: A model of 13 V-J features distinguished ophthalmopathy from stable hyperthyroidism.

The chain carries TRBV7-9 and TRBJ2-1; weak D call: TRBD2 (6 bases). Source material: blood. The sequence was obtained from a woman in her fifties or sixties with Graves' hyperthyroidism that later progressed to Graves' ophthalmopathy. As DNA, the CDR3 is TGTGCCAGCAGCCCCCCCGGAGGGCGTGAGCAGTTCTTC. As protein: CASSPPGGREQFF. Using reference TRBV7-9 and TRBJ2-1 for the parts outside the CDR3, the full variable domain is DTGVSQNPRHKITKRGQNVTFRCDPISEHNRLYWYRQTLGQGPEFLTYFQNEAQLEKSRLLSDRFSAERPKGSFSTLEIQRTEQGDSAMYLCASSPPGGREQFFGPGTRLTVL.